This T cell receptor (beta chain) was obtained from a study of PD-1 blockade in classical Hodgkin lymphoma. Looking at the study overall: Each patient was given nivolumab 3 mg/kg through a vein every 2 weeks.

This clone has just one count. Relapses following autologous stem cell transplantation were seen in all patients, with brentuximab vedotin exposure varying. The germline CDR1 and CDR2 sequences are KGHSH and LQKENI. The CDR3 loop spans 15 amino acids. The V end was cut by 2 bases, the J end by 0 bases, with 7 bases between. The protocol was immunoSEQ multiplex PCR, while the TCRdb copy is restricted to in-frame clones and leaves out a portion. Among approximately 84,000 clones, 89% were seen once, and the ten largest hold about 20%. This TCR was sampled from a human donor with classical Hodgkin lymphoma. The chain is built from TRBV18 and TRBJ2-2; D may be TRBD1 (5 bases). Here the sequenced sample was peripheral blood mononuclear cells (PBMCs), taken at baseline. The chain's CDR3 is CASSPGAANTGELFF. The CDR3 DNA follows: TGTGCCAGCTCACCAGGGGCTGCGAACACCGGGGAGCTGTTTTTT.